The 30 T cell receptor beta chains below come from one sample, sequenced in a study of cytomegalovirus exposure and HLA in healthy donors. In the PCR, 60 Vbeta and 13 Jbeta primers were used. Method: immunoSEQ multiplex PCR; TCRdb's copy keeps in-frame clones and lacks some. This sample has about 200,000 clones; over 80% occur once, and the top ten carry roughly 0.75%. Sequencing was carried out using PBMCs. These receptors were taken from a boy younger than 10 in good health and CMV-seronegative.

J is TRBJ2-1 and V is TRBV11-2; 11 nucleotides align to TRBD1. The CDR3 extends over 15 amino acids. With 4 bases clipped from V and 7 bases from J, the junction kept 6 bases outside the gene matches. CDR1 is SGHAT, CDR2 FQNNGV, per germline. DNA for the CDR3: TGTGCCAGCAGCTCGGGACAGGGGGTGTGGAATGAGCAGTTCTTC. Amino acid sequence: CASSSGQGVWNEQFF.

V is TRBV6-5 and J is TRBJ1-2, with TRBD1 as a possible D gene (5 bases). In germline, CDR1 is MNHEY, CDR2 SVGAGI. This CDR3 contains 16 residues. V was cut by 2 bases and J by 3 bases, with 16 bases left in between. The CDR3 region is CASSYKWTIGHYGYTF. CDR3 DNA sequence: TGTGCCAGCAGTTACAAGTGGACAATAGGCCACTATGGCTACACCTTC.

The chain links TRBV7-9 to TRBJ2-5; 7 nucleotides align to TRBD1. The V segment lost 5 bases and the J segment 0 bases; nucleotides outside the gene matches: 9. Per germline, CDR1 SEHNR and CDR2 FQNEAQ (reference sequence). This CDR3 is built from 16 residues. CDR3 nucleotide sequence: TGTGCCAGCAGCCTCCCGTCGACAGGGAACCAAGAGACCCAGTACTTC. Translated, it gives CASSLPSTGNQETQYF. Full variable domain (remainder filled in from reference TRBV7-9 and TRBJ2-5): DTGVSQNPRHKITKRGQNVTFRCDPISEHNRLYWYRQTLGQGPEFLTYFQNEAQLEKSRLLSDRFSAERPKGSFSTLEIQRTEQGDSAMYLCASSLPSTGNQETQYFGPGTRLLVL.

This chain connects TRBV12-5 to TRBJ2-1; tentatively, D is TRBD2 (6 bases). From germline, CDR1 is LGHNT and CDR2 FRNRAP. This CDR3 has 15 amino acids. The ends were cut back, 2 bases at V and 4 bases at J, with 12 bases in the middle. The CDR3 DNA is TGTGCTAGTGGTTTGACACTAGCCGCTTACAATGAGCAGTTCTTC. This sequence encodes CASGLTLAAYNEQFF. The variable domain in full, completed from reference TRBV12-5 and TRBJ2-1, reads DARVTQTPRHKVTEMGQEVTMRCQPILGHNTVFWYRQTMMQGLELLAYFRNRAPLDDSGMPKDRFSAEMPDATLATLKIQPSEPRDSAVYFCASGLTLAAYNEQFFGPGTRLTVL.

The V gene is TRBV5-4, the J gene TRBJ2-5; 9 bases match TRBD2. From germline, CDR1 is SGHNT and CDR2 YYREEE (reference sequence). This CDR3 region has 14 residues. V lost 4 bases and J lost 4; bases outside the gene matches: 5. DNA of the CDR3: TGTGCCAGCAGCACCTCTAGCGGGGTAGAGACCCAGTACTTC. Its translation: CASSTSSGVETQYF.

This chain links TRBV11-2 with TRBJ2-1, with 13 bases matching TRBD2. J gave up 8 bases and V 5 bases, and 6 bases lay outside the gene matches. CDR1 SGHAT and CDR2 FQNNGV come from the germline V gene. The CDR3 extends over 15 amino acids. The CDR3 protein is CASSRGTSGNDEQFF. Here the CDR3 DNA reads TGTGCCAGCAGCCGCGGGACTAGCGGGAATGATGAGCAGTTCTTC. Drawing the rest from reference TRBV11-2 and TRBJ2-1, the complete variable domain is EAGVAQSPRYKIIEKRQSVAFWCNPISGHATLYWYQQILGQGPKLLIQFQNNGVVDDSQLPKDRFSAERLKGVDSTLKIQPAKLEDSAVYLCASSRGTSGNDEQFFGPGTRLTVL.

This clone was detected only a few times. The CDR3 loop is CASSSETGPAYGYTF. The CDR3 DNA is TGTGCCAGCAGTTCAGAGACAGGACCGGCCTATGGCTACACCTTC. This sequence joins TRBV6-4 and TRBJ1-2; the D gene is possibly TRBD1 (6 bases). Between the trimmed V and J ends, which lost 5 bases and 4 bases, there was a span of 17 bases. The CDR3 has 15 residues. Looked up from germline, CDR1 is MRHNA and CDR2 is SNTAGT.

V gene TRBV4-1 combines with J gene TRBJ2-7; 7 nucleotides align to TRBD2. Germline CDR1 reads MGHRA; CDR2 reads YSYEKL. With V trimmed by 4 bases and J by 6 bases, 9 bases remained unmatched. The CDR3 contains 14 residues. The CDR3 spells CASSPLGSGIEQYF. DNA for the CDR3: TGCGCCAGCAGCCCGTTAGGGAGCGGGATCGAGCAGTACTTC.

Concerning this clone itself: Other DNA sequences of this sample code for an identical CDR3. The chain joins TRBV6-5 to TRBJ1-1; no reliable D call. Germline values: CDR1 MNHEY, CDR2 SVGAGI. V lost 2 bases to trimming and J lost 5 bases, with 9 bases between them. The CDR3 runs to 13 residues. CDR3 in amino acids: CASSYRGLTEAFF. DNA of the CDR3: TGTGCCAGCAGTTACCGGGGTTTGACTGAAGCTTTCTTT.

V gene TRBV10-1 combines with J gene TRBJ2-3, with D unclear. CDR3 length: 15 residues. Germline values: CDR1 WNHNN, CDR2 SYGVQD (reference sequence). V was pared by 6 bases and J by 0 bases, with 13 bases between. CDR3 residues: CASRRRYPSTDTQYF. The CDR3 DNA follows: TGCGCCAGCAGACGCAGGTACCCTAGCACAGATACGCAGTATTTT.

The chain is built from TRBV6-6 and TRBJ2-5; 8 bases agree with TRBD2. The J call may be in error: the DNA end matches TRBJ2-7 better. Germline V gives CDR1 MNHNY, CDR2 SVGAGI (reference sequence). There are 15 residues in the CDR3. In DNA form, the CDR3 reads TGTGCCAGCAGTTACTCGACTAGCGTCCCCTACGAGCAGTACTTC. Translation: CASSYSTSVPYEQYF.

The CDR3 sequence: CASSLLAVGKPLYGYTF. As DNA, the CDR3 is TGTGCCAGCAGCTTGTTAGCCGTAGGCAAGCCGCTTTATGGCTACACCTTC. The V call is TRBV7-9, the J call TRBJ1-2; D gene uncertain. Per germline, CDR1 SEHNR and CDR2 FQNEAQ (reference sequence). The CDR3 loop spans 17 amino acids. With 3 bases removed from V and 5 bases from J, the gap between germline ends came to 22 bases.

About this clone itself: One end of the junction varies from germline; a read error may be responsible. The chain is built from TRBV7-9 and TRBJ2-7; 7 nucleotides agree with TRBD2. The CDR3 sequence is 14 residues long. Germline V CDR1 and CDR2: SEHNR, FQNEAQ (reference sequence). The CDR3: CSSSLGGSAYEQYF. The CDR3 DNA follows: TGTTCCAGCAGCTTAGGCGGGAGTGCCTACGAGCAGTACTTC.

The rearrangement links TRBV7-8 to TRBJ1-3, with D tentatively TRBD1 (5 bases). This CDR3 region has 14 residues. V was cut by 5 bases and J by 4 bases, with 12 bases left in between. Germline V gene data show CDR1 as SGHVS and CDR2 as FQNEAQ. The DNA for the CDR3 is TGTGCCAGCAGCCCGGGACTGGGAGGAAACACCATATATTTT. Translated: CASSPGLGGNTIYF.

This clone was seen just once. The chain uses TRBV6-5 and TRBJ2-7, with D maybe TRBD2 (7 bases). This CDR3 comprises 13 residues. V gave up 8 bases and J gave up 0 bases, with 11 bases separating them. Germline V gene sequence: CDR1 MNHEY, CDR2 SVGAGI. The chain's CDR3 is CASWEGDSYEQYF. DNA of the CDR3: TGTGCCAGCTGGGAGGGGGACTCCTACGAGCAGTACTTC.

The chain couples TRBV7-2 to TRBJ2-3; TRBD2 matches at 15 bases. From germline, CDR1 is SGHTA and CDR2 FQGNSA. The V and J ends lost 5 bases and 3 bases, in that order; junction bases with no gene match: 9. The CDR3 extends over 18 amino acids. CDR3 in amino acids: CASSTGLAGGPWTDTQYF. The CDR3 DNA reads as TGTGCCAGCAGCACAGGACTAGCGGGAGGGCCATGGACAGATACGCAGTATTTT.

The chain recombines TRBV27 with TRBJ2-1, with 12 bases lining up with TRBD1. Per germline, CDR1 MNHEY and CDR2 SMNVEV (reference sequence). CDR3 length: 15 amino acids. V was clipped by 4 bases and J by 7 bases; unmatched bases: 5. The CDR3 DNA reads as TGTGCCAGCAGTTATGGGACAGGGGGCAGGAATGAGCAGTTCTTC. Its protein is CASSYGTGGRNEQFF.

The V gene is TRBV30, the J gene TRBJ2-1, with a possible D match to TRBD2 (6 bases). V was cut by 5 bases and J by 7 bases, with 15 bases left in between. Germline V CDR1 and CDR2: GTSNPN, SVGIG (reference sequence). The CDR3 consists of 13 residues. The CDR3 here is CAWERAGRNEQFF. DNA of the CDR3: TGTGCCTGGGAACGGGCGGGACGAAATGAGCAGTTCTTC. Combining the CDR3 with reference TRBV30 and TRBJ2-1 gives the whole variable domain SQTIHQWPATLVQPVGSPLSLECTVEGTSNPNLYWYRQAAGRGLQLLFYSVGIGQISSEVPQNLSASRPQDRQFILSSKKLLLSDSGFYLCAWERAGRNEQFFGPGTRLTVL.

Comments on this clone: At one of its ends the junction is not consistent with the germline gene, which may arise from a read error. The CDR3 loop reads CASSLAGGSYSPIHF. In DNA, the CDR3 is TGTGCCAGCAGCTTGGCAGGGGGCAGTTATTCACCCATCCACTTT. The rearrangement joins TRBV5-6 to TRBJ1-6, with 8 bases identical to TRBD1. CDR1 SGHDT and CDR2 YYEEEE come from the germline V gene. This CDR3 is 15 amino acids long.

The V and J genes are TRBV12-5 and TRBJ2-3; tentative D call: TRBD2 (6 bases). The germline V gene has CDR1 LGHNT and CDR2 FRNRAP. The ends were cut back, 4 bases at V and 4 bases at J, with 15 bases in the middle. CDR3 length: 15 residues. The CDR3 bases are TGTGCTAGTGGTTCCTCCCCCGCGGGGTCAGATACGCAGTATTTT. This translates into CASGSSPAGSDTQYF.

This chain connects TRBV7-6 to TRBJ2-1, with TRBD1 matching 10 bases. From germline, CDR1 is SGHVS and CDR2 FNYEAQ. The CDR3 spans 15 residues. V was clipped by 3 bases and J by 5 bases; unmatched bases: 4. This chain's CDR3 is CASSFGTGENNEQFF. DNA for the CDR3: TGTGCCAGCAGCTTCGGGACAGGGGAAAACAATGAGCAGTTCTTC. Variable domain in full (rest from reference TRBV7-6 and TRBJ2-1): GAGVSQSPRYKVTKRGQDVALRCDPISGHVSLYWYRQALGQGPEFLTYFNYEAQQDKSGLPNDRFSAERPEGSISTLTIQRTEQRDSAMYRCASSFGTGENNEQFFGPGTRLTVL.

In its sample, this clone was seen a few times. This sample also contains other DNA sequences that code for the same CDR3. The chain employs TRBV5-4 and TRBJ1-3; D is perhaps TRBD1 (5 bases). The V and J ends lost 1 base and 1 base respectively, with 6 bases between them. Germline CDR1 is SGHNT and CDR2 is YYREEE (reference sequence). The CDR3 consists of 14 residues. CDR3 DNA sequence: TGTGCCAGCAGCTTGCAGGGTTCTGGAAACACCATATATTTT. This translates into CASSLQGSGNTIYF.

The chain links TRBV14 to TRBJ2-1, with 7 nucleotides matching TRBD2. V was pared by 2 bases and J by 5 bases, with 6 bases of the junction left unmatched. In germline, CDR1 is SGHDN, CDR2 FVKESK. This CDR3 is built from 15 residues. This chain's CDR3 is CASSQLERGHNEQFF. In DNA, the CDR3 is TGTGCCAGCAGCCAACTTGAGCGGGGTCACAATGAGCAGTTCTTC.

The rearrangement joins TRBV10-2 to TRBJ2-1; D is unclear. CDR3 length: 13 residues. Germline loops: CDR1 WSHSY, CDR2 SAAADI. V was shortened by 4 bases and J by 2 bases, with 6 bases between the two germline ends. The CDR3 loop is CASSVGTYNEQFF. The CDR3 nucleotides read TGCGCCAGCAGTGTGGGCACCTACAATGAGCAGTTCTTC.

This sequence joins TRBV5-1 and TRBJ1-2; TRBD1 aligns across 7 bases. The germline V gene encodes CDR1 SGHRS and CDR2 YFSETQ. The V and J ends lost 0 bases and 7 bases, in that order; junction bases with no gene match: 0. The CDR3 is made up of 12 amino acids. CDR3 coding DNA: TGCGCCAGCAGCTTGGGACAGGGTGGCTACACCTTC. Translating it yields CASSLGQGGYTF. Based on the CDR3 plus reference TRBV5-1 and TRBJ1-2, the full variable domain is KAGVTQTPRYLIKTRGQQVTLSCSPISGHRSVSWYQQTPGQGLQFLFEYFSETQRNKGNFPGRFSGRQFSNSRSEMNVSTLELGDSALYLCASSLGQGGYTFGSGTRLTVV.

About this clone itself: One end of the junction does not line up with germline, which may come from a read error. J is TRBJ2-7 and V is TRBV7-9; 9 nucleotides match TRBD2. Germline CDR1 reads SEHNR; CDR2 reads FQNEAQ (reference sequence). The length of the CDR3 is 14 residues. CDR3 protein: CSSSLAGEAYEQYF. Written as DNA, the CDR3 is TGTTCCAGCAGCTTAGCGGGAGAGGCCTACGAGCAGTACTTC.

The rearrangement uses TRBV25-1 and TRBJ2-1; TRBD1 matches 8 bases. The trim removed 8 bases at V and 9 bases at J, leaving 9 bases unmatched. The CDR3 runs 13 residues. The germline V gene has CDR1 MGHDK and CDR2 SYGVNS. The CDR3 is CASSQGAYSEQFF. DNA for the CDR3: TGTGCCAGCTCCCAGGGGGCATATAGTGAGCAGTTCTTC.

The chain has TRBV23-1 and TRBJ2-2, with 7 bases matching TRBD1. TRBV23-1 is an ORF for which the function is uncertain. The ends lost 4 bases at V and 2 bases at J; junction bases unmatched: 16. CDR3 size: 19 residues. CDR3 sequence: CASSLKGLRGTENTGELFF. The CDR3 bases are TGCGCCAGCAGTCTAAAAGGTCTAAGAGGGACAGAAAACACCGGGGAGCTGTTTTTT.

The chain recombines TRBV10-3 with TRBJ1-2, with TRBD1 matching 9 bases. The J segment lost 2 bases and the V segment lost 2 bases, leaving 12 bases of the junction unmatched. CDR3 length: 18 amino acids. The germline V gene has CDR1 ENHRY and CDR2 SYGVKD. CDR3 sequence reads: CAISEPYSRTGENYGYTF. The CDR3 DNA follows: TGTGCCATCAGTGAGCCGTACAGCCGGACAGGGGAGAACTATGGCTACACCTTC.

J is TRBJ2-1 and V is TRBV4-2; 7 bases are a match to TRBD2. The CDR3 has 19 amino acids. The J segment lost 5 bases and the V segment lost 1 base, leaving 17 bases of the junction unmatched. Germline V gene sequence: CDR1 LGHNA, CDR2 YNFKEQ. For the CDR3, the DNA is TGTGCCAGCAGCCAAGTGAGGGGCCTAACAGCGGGGTTCAACAATGAGCAGTTCTTC. Amino acids: CASSQVRGLTAGFNNEQFF.